The table lists the clone carrying this T cell receptor beta chain with many counts. The CDR3 length is 15 residues. The V gene end was trimmed by 5 bases and the J gene end by 6 bases; junction bases not matched to a gene: 6. Germline CDR1 reads MRHNA; CDR2 reads SNTAGT. The record originates from a study of blood T cell repertoires in COVID-19. The protocol was immunoSEQ multiplex PCR, while the TCRdb copy is restricted to in-frame clones and leaves out a portion. The sample records 90,000 or so clones, 81% being singletons. The sequence came from a man aged 80 or over with active or convalescent COVID-19. Specimen: peripheral blood. The chain combines TRBV6-4 with TRBJ2-3, with 12 bases aligning to TRBD2. For the CDR3, the DNA is TGTGCCAGCAGTTCTAGCGGGGGGGCCGTGGATACGCAGTATTTT. This sequence encodes CASSSSGGAVDTQYF.